What follows is one TCR beta chain and its context. Cohort 3 recovery required two negative PCRs, clearance, or symptom resolution. Germline V gives CDR1 SNHLY, CDR2 FYNNEI. This CDR3 region has 13 residues. The V gene end was trimmed by 9 bases and the J gene end by 9 bases; junction bases not matched to a gene: 10. The data belong to a study of blood T cell repertoires in COVID-19. Background on the study: Whether acute or convalescent, the COVID-19 samples came from the United States, Italy and Spain.

Sequenced by immunoSEQ multiplex PCR; TCRdb stores in-frame clones only, minus some. The profile covers about 200,000 clones, with around 89% appearing a single time and roughly 8.4% taken by the ten largest. Sequenced: PBMCs or T cells enriched from blood (not recorded which). The rearrangement uses TRBV2 and TRBJ1-2; TRBD1 agrees at 10 bases. The TCR sequence derives from a woman aged 18-29 years who had recovered from COVID-19. In DNA form, the CDR3 reads TGTGCCAGTCTCCGGGACAGGGGCTTTCGCTACACCTTC. This codes for CASLRDRGFRYTF. Full variable domain (remainder filled in from reference TRBV2 and TRBJ1-2): EPEVTQTPSHQVTQMGQEVILRCVPISNHLYFYWYRQILGQKVEFLVSFYNNEISEKSEIFDDQFSVERPDGSNFTLKIRSTKLEDSAMYFCASLRDRGFRYTFGSGTRLTVV.